Listed below are T cell receptor beta chains from one sample, sequenced in a study of beta chain features in type 1 diabetes. Profiled with immunoSEQ multiplex PCR; TCRdb holds only in-frame clones, not every one. The sample shows 200,000 to 300,000 clones, around 21% of them seen only once. Sequenced material: naive CD4+ T cells from blood. All receptors come from a woman aged 40 to 50 with type 1 diabetes. Each CDR3 is given with its conserved first and last residue. D genes are given only for firm matches. Clone size is given for some rows only: seen once, a few or many times, or a class if the clone is expanded.

clone size,J gene,D gene,V gene,CDR3 DNA,CDR3 protein
-,TRBJ1-1,TRBD1,TRBV7-9,TGTGCCAGCAGCCCGTATTCGGACAGGGTGAACACTGAAGCTTTCTTT,CASSPYSDRVNTEAFF
-,TRBJ2-1,TRBD2,TRBV9,TGTGCCAGCAGCGTAGGGGCGACTAGCGGCGGGAATGAGCAGTTCTTC,CASSVGATSGGNEQFF
few,TRBJ1-5,-,TRBV4-3,TGCGCCAGCAGCCCCGGACACGGGAATCAGCCCCAGCATTTT,CASSPGHGNQPQHF
few,TRBJ2-1,TRBD2,TRBV7-9,TGTGCCAGCAGCCCCCGACTAGCGGGAGATAATAACAATGAGCAGTTCTTC,CASSPRLAGDNNNEQFF
once,TRBJ1-1,-,TRBV4-2,TGTGCCAGCACGGCTCAGGGGTTGGACACTGAAGCTTTCTTT,CASTAQGLDTEAFF
-,TRBJ1-2,-,TRBV5-1,TGCGCCAGCAGCTTGGGTGACAGAGACTATGGCTACACCTTC,CASSLGDRDYGYTF
-,TRBJ1-1,-,TRBV7-9,TGTGCCAGCAGTGTGGGTCAGGCAACGGAAGCTTTCTTT,CASSVGQATEAFF
few,TRBJ2-1,-,TRBV19,TGTGCCAGTAGTAACCTGCAGTACAATGAGCAGTTCTTC,CASSNLQYNEQFF
few,TRBJ1-5,-,TRBV7-9,TGTGCCAGCAGCCCCTCGGGAGATAGCAATCAGCCCCAGCATTTT,CASSPSGDSNQPQHF
few,TRBJ2-5,-,TRBV18,TGTGCCTCCGCCAGGGAAGAGACCCAGTACTTC,CASAREETQYF
-,TRBJ2-7,TRBD1,TRBV30,TGTGCCTGGGGGAGAGGGACAGGTTACGAGCAGTACTTC,CAWGRGTGYEQYF
-,TRBJ1-5,-,TRBV30,TGTGCCTGGAGTGTGACAGGCCGTTATCAGCCCCAGCATTTT,CAWSVTGRYQPQHF
-,TRBJ1-4,-,TRBV9,TGTGCCAGCAGCGCAGAAGAGGGCGACGGCGCTCGACAACTGTTTTTT,CASSAEEGDGARQLFF
-,TRBJ2-4,-,TRBV27,TGTGCCAGCAGTTTCTCAGCGAGAGCCAAAAACATTCAGTACTTC,CASSFSARAKNIQYF
-,TRBJ2-7,TRBD1,TRBV25-1,TGTGCCAGCAGTGAGGGGGACAGGGGGTTCGACGAGCAGTACTTC,CASSEGDRGFDEQYF
few,TRBJ1-2,-,TRBV23-1,TGCGCCAGCAGTCAAAACCCCCTAATCTATGGCTACACCTTC,CASSQNPLIYGYTF
-,TRBJ1-2,-,TRBV10-3,TGTGCCATCAGTGGGTCCGATCCGGGACTTCTTGAGGGCTACACCTTC,CAISGSDPGLLEGYTF
few,TRBJ2-7,-,TRBV7-2,TGTGCCAGCAGCTCCCAAGGGGGGGCCGAGCAGTACTTC,CASSSQGGAEQYF